A single sample gave rise to the 17 T cell receptor beta chains below, sequenced in a study of CD8 T cells in Susac syndrome. RNA amounts of roughly 0.5 to 1 ug underwent reverse transcription with random hexamers. TCRdb passed the immunoSEQ multiplex PCR reads through MiXCR, listing each CDR3 protein once. The sample gives tens of thousands of distinct CDR3 sequences, 90% to 95% of which show up once; 0.5% to 0.6% is in the top ten. The source material was CD8+ T cells from PBMCs. These receptors were collected from a human donor with multiple sclerosis.

The V gene is TRBV3-1, the J gene TRBJ1-1, with a tentative D call TRBD1 (5 bases). The CDR3 has 14 amino acids. The ends were cut back, 2 bases at V and 0 bases at J, with 7 bases in the middle. The germline gives CDR1 LGHDT, CDR2 YNNKEL (reference sequence). The CDR3 is CASSQQGMNTEAFF. The DNA of the CDR3 is TGTGCCAGCAGCCAACAGGGAATGAACACTGAAGCTTTCTTT.

The V and J genes are TRBV7-6 and TRBJ2-3; perhaps TRBD2 as D (5 bases). The ends were cut back, 1 base at V and 2 bases at J, with 13 bases in the middle. The CDR3 covers 16 residues. CDR1 is SGHVS, CDR2 FNYEAQ, per germline. CDR3 loop: CASSLDLDSITDTQYF. The CDR3 nucleotides read TGTGCCAGCAGCTTAGACTTGGACTCCATCACAGATACGCAGTATTTT.

Only one count was recorded for this clonotype. The chain combines TRBV7-6 with TRBJ2-5, with D perhaps matching TRBD1 (5 bases). From germline, CDR1 is SGHVS and CDR2 FNYEAQ. V lost 4 bases and J 2 bases, leaving 20 bases between the germline ends. The CDR3 runs to 17 residues. Here the CDR3 DNA reads TGTGCCAGCAGCTCTCAACATAGGGGCGGAAGACAAGAGACCCAGTACTTC. This gives the protein CASSSQHRGGRQETQYF.

V and J are TRBV9 and TRBJ2-5; TRBD1 agrees at 12 bases. In germline, CDR1 is SGDLS, CDR2 YYNGEE. The CDR3 totals 16 residues. V trimming: 0 bases; J trimming: 0 bases; junction bases outside the gene matches: 0. The CDR3 DNA reads TGTGCCAGCAGCGTAGGGGACAGGGGGCACCAAGAGACCCAGTACTTC. Protein sequence: CASSVGDRGHQETQYF.

The V gene is TRBV29-1, the J gene TRBJ1-1; D is unclear. The ends were cut back, 4 bases at V and 2 bases at J, with 5 bases in the middle. CDR3 size: 11 residues. Germline assignment: CDR1 SQVTM and CDR2 ANQGSEA. CDR3 loop: CSVALNTEAFF. The CDR3 DNA follows: TGCAGCGTTGCTCTTAACACTGAAGCTTTCTTT.

This clonotype is a singleton in its sample. The chain carries TRBV18 and TRBJ1-2; the D gene is possibly TRBD1 (5 bases). V lost 3 bases, J lost 2 bases, and 16 bases lay in between. Per germline, CDR1 KGHSH and CDR2 LQKENI. This CDR3 has 16 amino acids. CDR3: CASSPLPSDRNYGYTF. CDR3 DNA sequence: TGTGCCAGCTCACCCCTACCCTCAGACAGAAACTATGGCTACACCTTC.

This clonotype has a single count. The genes are TRBV7-6 and TRBJ2-7, with TRBD2 matching 11 bases. V was pared by 0 bases and J by 5 bases, with 0 bases of the junction left unmatched. The CDR3 spans 14 residues. Germline loops: CDR1 SGHVS, CDR2 FNYEAQ. This chain's CDR3 is CASSLALAGDEQYF. Here the CDR3 DNA reads TGTGCCAGCAGCTTAGCACTAGCGGGAGACGAGCAGTACTTC.

This chain uses TRBV7-8 with TRBJ1-5; D not resolved. Germline CDR1 SGHVS, CDR2 FQNEAQ. This CDR3 spans 15 amino acids. Trimming left V 5 bases short and J 0 bases short, with 11 bases between. The CDR3 sequence is CASSPLSYSNQPQHF. CDR3 sequence (DNA): TGTGCCAGCAGCCCATTGAGTTATAGCAATCAGCCCCAGCATTTT.

V usage is TRBV10-3 and J usage is TRBJ2-3; D gene ambiguous. CDR3 size: 16 residues. The V end was cut by 1 base, the J end by 1 base, with 12 bases between. Germline loops: CDR1 ENHRY, CDR2 SYGVKD. The CDR3 is CAISELWAPGTDTQYF. In DNA, the CDR3 is TGTGCCATCAGTGAGTTGTGGGCTCCAGGCACAGATACGCAGTATTTT.

In this sample, this clonotype turned up once. The J gene is TRBJ2-5, the V gene TRBV9; D tentatively fits TRBD1 or TRBD2 (6 bases each). This CDR3 has 16 residues. Germline values: CDR1 SGDLS, CDR2 YYNGEE. V was clipped by 3 bases and J by 2 bases, with 17 bases between them. This CDR3 is CASSEEGSRGQETQYF. The CDR3 DNA is TGTGCCAGCAGCGAGGAGGGGAGTAGGGGGCAAGAGACCCAGTACTTC.

This rearrangement joins TRBV18 to TRBJ2-1; D gene unclear. Germline CDR1 is KGHSH and CDR2 is LQKENI. The CDR3 runs to 12 residues. V dropped 0 bases and J dropped 6 bases, with 3 bases sitting between them. The CDR3 spells CASSPPANEQFF. CDR3 coding DNA: TGTGCCAGCTCACCACCGGCCAATGAGCAGTTCTTC.

Only one count was recorded for this clonotype. The chain couples TRBV11-2 to TRBJ1-4, with D possibly TRBD1 on 5 matching bases. The CDR3 is made up of 13 amino acids. CDR1 and CDR2 (germline): SGHAT, FQNNGV. V lost 5 bases and J lost 7, with 11 bases in between. The DNA for the CDR3 is TGTGCCAGCAGCAAAGGGGTTGGTGAAAAACTGTTTTTT. This gives the protein CASSKGVGEKLFF. Complete variable domain (other parts from reference TRBV11-2 and TRBJ1-4): EAGVAQSPRYKIIEKRQSVAFWCNPISGHATLYWYQQILGQGPKLLIQFQNNGVVDDSQLPKDRFSAERLKGVDSTLKIQPAKLEDSAVYLCASSKGVGEKLFFGSGTQLSVL.

V is TRBV5-1 and J is TRBJ2-1; weak D call: TRBD2 (6 bases). The V gene lost 0 bases and the J gene lost 8 bases, with 18 bases spanning the gap. CDR3 size: 16 residues. The germline gives CDR1 SGHRS, CDR2 YFSETQ. In nucleotides, the CDR3 is TGCGCCAGCAGCTTGGTGCCCACGGGAGCGTCGGATGAGCAGTTCTTC. Protein: CASSLVPTGASDEQFF.

The chain is built from TRBV29-1 and TRBJ2-3, with D perhaps matching TRBD1 or TRBD2 (5 bases each). Trimming took off 3 bases at V and 6 bases at J, with 13 bases between the two ends. This CDR3 has 13 amino acids. Germline CDR1 SQVTM, CDR2 ANQGSEA. CDR3 residues: CSVDGALRDTQYF. CDR3 bases: TGCAGCGTTGACGGGGCCCTTAGGGATACGCAGTATTTT.

The CDR3 is CASSFGVTYEQYF. The DNA of the CDR3 is TGTGCCAGCAGTTTCGGCGTAACCTACGAGCAGTACTTC. The J gene is TRBJ2-7, the V gene TRBV12-3 or TRBV12-4; D gene unclear. V lost 3 bases and J lost 2, with 8 bases in between. This CDR3 is 13 amino acids long.

The J gene is TRBJ2-7, the V gene TRBV12-3 or TRBV12-4; D ambiguous. The ends were cut back, 0 bases at V and 7 bases at J, with 16 bases in the middle. The CDR3 consists of 15 residues. The CDR3 DNA reads as TGTGCCAGCAGTTTAGCGCGGTACAGTTTGTTAGAGCAGTACTTC. Amino acid sequence: CASSLARYSLLEQYF.

The DNA for the CDR3 is TGTGCCAGCAGTCCCCCCCGCGGACTAGCATCGTCCGGGGAGCTGTTTTTT. It yields the protein CASSPPRGLASSGELFF. The chain couples TRBV12-3 or TRBV12-4 to TRBJ2-2; 8 bases align to TRBD2. CDR3 length equals 17 residues. Trimming removed 5 bases from V and 6 bases from J; junction bases left unmatched: 14.